This is a list of T cell receptor beta chains from one sample in a study of blood T cells in healthy people across ages. TCRdb redid the calling of the 5' RACE reads with MiXCR, one entry per CDR3 protein. Found here are roughly 500,000 distinct CDR3 sequences, approximately 27% of them singletons; the top ten hold 15% to 20%. The source material was blood. These TCRs come from a woman in her 70s in good health. CDR3s include the opening cysteine and the closing phenylalanine or tryptophan. The order of the fields is V gene, D gene, J gene, clone size, CDR3 length, CDR3 protein, CDR3 DNA. D genes are given only for firm matches. The size of a clone is reported for some rows only, either as once, few or many, or as a class for expanded clones.

v_gene: TRBV5-1
d_gene: NA
j_gene: TRBJ2-7
abundance: many
len: 16
CDR3aa: CASSLGTRLRDYEQYF
CDR3nt: TGCGCCAGCAGCTTGGGTACGCGACTAAGAGACTACGAGCAGTACTTC

v_gene: TRBV7-9
d_gene: NA
j_gene: TRBJ2-7
abundance: few
len: 14
CDR3aa: CASSLAGESYEQYF
CDR3nt: TGTGCCAGCAGCTTAGCGGGGGAGTCCTACGAGCAGTACTTC

v_gene: TRBV6-2/TRBV6-3
d_gene: NA
j_gene: TRBJ1-2
abundance: few
len: 18
CDR3aa: CASSASVGQKVRYYGYTF
CDR3nt: TGTGCCAGCAGCGCCTCTGTGGGGCAGAAGGTTCGGTACTATGGCTACACCTTC

v_gene: TRBV27
d_gene: NA
j_gene: TRBJ2-7
abundance: NA
len: 15
CDR3aa: CASSLEPSGSYEQYF
CDR3nt: TGTGCCAGCAGTTTAGAGCCCTCAGGATCGTACGAGCAGTACTTC

v_gene: TRBV7-9
d_gene: NA
j_gene: TRBJ2-7
abundance: few
len: 13
CDR3aa: CASSLGTYYEQYF
CDR3nt: TGTGCCAGCAGCTTAGGCACCTACTACGAGCAGTACTTC

v_gene: TRBV29-1
d_gene: TRBD2
j_gene: TRBJ2-3
abundance: few
len: 15
CDR3aa: CSVRPTSGSTDTQYF
CDR3nt: TGCAGCGTTCGCCCTACTAGCGGGAGCACAGATACGCAGTATTTT

v_gene: TRBV6-2/TRBV6-3
d_gene: NA
j_gene: TRBJ2-7
abundance: few
len: 14
CDR3aa: CASNDPGGAYEQYF
CDR3nt: TGTGCCAGCAACGACCCCGGAGGGGCCTACGAGCAGTACTTC

v_gene: TRBV6-5
d_gene: NA
j_gene: TRBJ2-7
abundance: NA
len: 17
CDR3aa: CASSYSMNPSFSYEQYF
CDR3nt: TGTGCCAGCAGTTACTCGATGAACCCTAGCTTCTCCTACGAGCAGTACTTC

v_gene: TRBV5-1
d_gene: TRBD1
j_gene: TRBJ1-1
abundance: once
len: 15
CDR3aa: CASSVQGFENTEAFF
CDR3nt: TGCGCCAGCAGCGTACAGGGGTTTGAGAACACTGAAGCTTTCTTT

v_gene: TRBV5-1
d_gene: NA
j_gene: TRBJ2-2
abundance: once
len: 17
CDR3aa: CASSWDLRGGNTGELFF
CDR3nt: TGCGCCAGCAGCTGGGACCTAAGGGGAGGGAACACCGGGGAGCTGTTTTTT

v_gene: TRBV7-6
d_gene: NA
j_gene: TRBJ2-5
abundance: NA
len: 13
CDR3aa: CASIKRAQETQYF
CDR3nt: TGTGCCAGCATAAAGCGGGCCCAAGAGACCCAGTACTTC

v_gene: TRBV20-1
d_gene: TRBD2
j_gene: TRBJ2-2
abundance: NA
len: 14
CDR3aa: CSAWDYRGAGELFF
CDR3nt: TGCAGTGCCTGGGACTATAGAGGGGCCGGGGAGCTGTTTTTT

v_gene: TRBV6-6
d_gene: TRBD1
j_gene: TRBJ1-2
abundance: NA
len: 14
CDR3aa: CASSPGQRTGGYTF
CDR3nt: TGTGCCAGCAGTCCAGGACAGCGGACAGGGGGCTACACCTTC

v_gene: TRBV20-1
d_gene: NA
j_gene: TRBJ2-7
abundance: NA
len: 12
CDR3aa: CSARAPPYEQYF
CDR3nt: TGCAGTGCTAGAGCCCCTCCCTACGAGCAGTACTTC

v_gene: TRBV4-1
d_gene: NA
j_gene: TRBJ1-1
abundance: NA
len: 14
CDR3aa: CASSLVKVRSEAFF
CDR3nt: TGCGCCAGCAGCCTCGTTAAGGTTCGTAGTGAAGCTTTCTTT

v_gene: TRBV4-3
d_gene: NA
j_gene: TRBJ1-4
abundance: NA
len: 13
CDR3aa: CASSQVWGEKLFF
CDR3nt: TGCGCCAGCAGCCAAGTATGGGGGGAAAAACTGTTTTTT

v_gene: TRBV6-5
d_gene: TRBD1
j_gene: TRBJ1-4
abundance: NA
len: 15
CDR3aa: CASRTGGPENEKLFF
CDR3nt: TGTGCCAGCAGAACAGGGGGCCCGGAGAACGAAAAACTGTTTTTT

v_gene: TRBV6-2/TRBV6-3
d_gene: NA
j_gene: TRBJ2-3
abundance: NA
len: 14
CDR3aa: CASSYFAGTDTQYF
CDR3nt: TGTGCCAGCAGTTACTTCGCGGGGACAGATACGCAGTATTTT

v_gene: TRBV25-1
d_gene: NA
j_gene: TRBJ2-5
abundance: many
len: 15
CDR3aa: CASSDFVRHPETQYF
CDR3nt: TGTGCCAGCAGTGATTTCGTCCGTCACCCAGAGACCCAGTACTTC

v_gene: TRBV15
d_gene: TRBD2
j_gene: TRBJ2-7
abundance: NA
len: 13
CDR3aa: CATSRTSGVEQYF
CDR3nt: TGTGCCACCAGCAGAACAAGCGGGGTCGAGCAGTACTTC

v_gene: TRBV18
d_gene: NA
j_gene: TRBJ2-7
abundance: NA
len: 15
CDR3aa: CASSPPGQGPYEQYF
CDR3nt: TGTGCCAGCTCACCACCGGGCCAGGGTCCCTACGAGCAGTACTTC

v_gene: TRBV6-5
d_gene: NA
j_gene: TRBJ2-6
abundance: NA
len: 14
CDR3aa: CASKAGTGANVLTF
CDR3nt: TGTGCCAGCAAGGCGGGTACTGGGGCCAACGTCCTGACTTTC

v_gene: TRBV4-3
d_gene: NA
j_gene: TRBJ2-6
abundance: once
len: 18
CDR3aa: CASSHGQVGYSGANVLTF
CDR3nt: TGCGCCAGCAGCCACGGGCAGGTTGGATACTCTGGGGCCAACGTCCTGACTTTC

v_gene: TRBV5-1
d_gene: TRBD1
j_gene: TRBJ1-2
abundance: NA
len: 16
CDR3aa: CASSFFTGGEYYGYTF
CDR3nt: TGCGCCAGCAGCTTCTTTACAGGGGGCGAATACTATGGCTACACCTTC

v_gene: TRBV10-3
d_gene: NA
j_gene: TRBJ1-1
abundance: NA
len: 13
CDR3aa: CAISGGGGTETFF
CDR3nt: TGTGCCATCAGTGGGGGGGGTGGTACTGAAACTTTCTTT

v_gene: TRBV7-2
d_gene: NA
j_gene: TRBJ1-2
abundance: NA
len: 16
CDR3aa: CASSLVGGIPNYGCTF
CDR3nt: TGTGCCAGCAGCTTAGTCGGCGGGATCCCGAACTATGGCTGCACCTTC

v_gene: TRBV29-1
d_gene: NA
j_gene: TRBJ1-1
abundance: few
len: 14
CDR3aa: CSVSRVGRGTEAFF
CDR3nt: TGCAGCGTGTCGAGGGTAGGGAGAGGCACTGAAGCTTTCTTT

v_gene: TRBV12-3/TRBV12-4
d_gene: TRBD1
j_gene: TRBJ2-7
abundance: few
len: 14
CDR3aa: CASTRGSHFYEQYF
CDR3nt: TGTGCCAGCACCAGGGGGTCCCATTTCTACGAGCAGTACTTC

v_gene: TRBV7-2
d_gene: TRBD2
j_gene: TRBJ2-5
abundance: NA
len: 18
CDR3aa: CASSLALPTSGGTGTQYF
CDR3nt: TGTGCCAGCAGCTTAGCGTTACCGACTAGCGGGGGGACGGGGACCCAGTACTTC

v_gene: TRBV19
d_gene: TRBD1
j_gene: TRBJ2-7
abundance: NA
len: 14
CDR3aa: CASSRTGTGYEQYF
CDR3nt: TGTGCCAGTAGTAGGACAGGGACGGGTTACGAGCAGTACTTC

v_gene: TRBV20-1
d_gene: NA
j_gene: TRBJ2-4
abundance: many
len: 16
CDR3aa: CSAGPNGALSKNIQYF
CDR3nt: TGCAGTGCCGGGCCTAACGGTGCCCTGTCCAAAAACATTCAGTACTTC

v_gene: TRBV4-3
d_gene: NA
j_gene: TRBJ1-2
abundance: NA
len: 14
CDR3aa: CASSQDVGSYGYTF
CDR3nt: TGCGCCAGCAGCCAAGATGTGGGCAGCTATGGCTACACCTTC

v_gene: TRBV3-1
d_gene: NA
j_gene: TRBJ1-1
abundance: NA
len: 15
CDR3aa: CASSQEGQGQAEAFF
CDR3nt: TGTGCCAGCAGCCAAGAAGGCCAGGGGCAGGCTGAAGCTTTCTTT

v_gene: TRBV7-2
d_gene: TRBD1
j_gene: TRBJ2-7
abundance: NA
len: 15
CDR3aa: CASRKGQNSIYEQYF
CDR3nt: TGTGCCAGCAGAAAGGGACAGAACTCAATCTACGAGCAGTACTTC

v_gene: TRBV12-3/TRBV12-4
d_gene: NA
j_gene: TRBJ1-2
abundance: NA
len: 13
CDR3aa: CASRQGISGGYTF
CDR3nt: TGTGCCAGCAGGCAAGGGATTTCTGGGGGCTACACCTTC

v_gene: TRBV7-8
d_gene: NA
j_gene: TRBJ1-6
abundance: few
len: 13
CDR3aa: CASSREGNSPLHF
CDR3nt: TGTGCCAGCAGCCGGGAAGGGAATTCACCCCTCCACTTT

v_gene: TRBV12-3/TRBV12-4
d_gene: NA
j_gene: TRBJ2-5
abundance: NA
len: 13
CDR3aa: CASSLTEAQDQYF
CDR3nt: TGTGCCAGCAGTTTGACGGAGGCCCAGGACCAGTACTTC

v_gene: TRBV6-5
d_gene: NA
j_gene: TRBJ2-3
abundance: NA
len: 15
CDR3aa: CASSPWDLATDTQYF
CDR3nt: TGTGCCAGCAGTCCCTGGGACCTCGCTACAGATACGCAGTATTTT

v_gene: TRBV29-1
d_gene: NA
j_gene: TRBJ2-5
abundance: NA
len: 13
CDR3aa: CSVGGTLQETQYF
CDR3nt: TGCAGCGTTGGGGGGACATTACAAGAGACCCAGTACTTC

v_gene: TRBV11-2
d_gene: NA
j_gene: TRBJ2-1
abundance: few
len: 15
CDR3aa: CASSPLGGGDNEQFF
CDR3nt: TGTGCCAGCAGCCCCCTAGGAGGGGGGGACAATGAGCAGTTCTTC

v_gene: TRBV19
d_gene: TRBD2
j_gene: TRBJ2-3
abundance: few
len: 13
CDR3aa: CASSTIQRDTQYF
CDR3nt: TGTGCCAGTAGTACCATCCAGCGGGACACGCAGTATTTT

v_gene: TRBV5-4
d_gene: TRBD2
j_gene: TRBJ2-5
abundance: few
len: 15
CDR3aa: CASSSLAGIQETQYF
CDR3nt: TGTGCCAGCAGCTCGCTAGCGGGTATTCAAGAGACCCAGTACTTC

v_gene: TRBV29-1
d_gene: NA
j_gene: TRBJ1-5
abundance: NA
len: 12
CDR3aa: CSAKDTNQPQHF
CDR3nt: TGCAGCGCCAAGGACACGAATCAGCCCCAGCATTTT

v_gene: TRBV27
d_gene: NA
j_gene: TRBJ2-5
abundance: NA
len: 15
CDR3aa: CASRSEDFPGETQYF
CDR3nt: TGTGCCAGCAGGTCAGAGGACTTCCCGGGGGAGACCCAGTACTTC

v_gene: TRBV19
d_gene: NA
j_gene: TRBJ2-4
abundance: NA
len: 14
CDR3aa: CASSSKPGFDIQYF
CDR3nt: TGTGCCAGTAGCTCCAAACCGGGGTTTGACATTCAGTACTTC

v_gene: TRBV20-1
d_gene: NA
j_gene: TRBJ2-5
abundance: NA
len: 14
CDR3aa: CSAPRGLDQETQYF
CDR3nt: TGCAGTGCCCCGCGGGGGCTAGACCAAGAGACCCAGTACTTC

v_gene: TRBV7-9
d_gene: TRBD1
j_gene: TRBJ2-7
abundance: few
len: 14
CDR3aa: CASSPPDREYEQYF
CDR3nt: TGTGCCAGCAGCCCCCCTGACAGGGAATACGAGCAGTACTTC

v_gene: TRBV7-2
d_gene: NA
j_gene: TRBJ2-1
abundance: many
len: 11
CDR3aa: CASSLHNEQFF
CDR3nt: TGTGCCAGCAGTTTACACAATGAGCAGTTCTTC

v_gene: TRBV20-1
d_gene: NA
j_gene: TRBJ1-6
abundance: few
len: 13
CDR3aa: CSASRDTNSPLHF
CDR3nt: TGCAGTGCTTCCCGGGACACGAATTCACCCCTCCACTTT

v_gene: TRBV7-3
d_gene: TRBD2
j_gene: TRBJ2-3
abundance: NA
len: 16
CDR3aa: CASSQEAGGITDTQYF
CDR3nt: TGTGCCAGCAGCCAAGAAGCGGGGGGCATCACAGATACGCAGTATTTT

v_gene: TRBV7-9
d_gene: NA
j_gene: TRBJ2-1
abundance: once
len: 18
CDR3aa: CASSFRGGGRSSYNEQFF
CDR3nt: TGTGCCAGCAGCTTTCGAGGGGGGGGCCGGAGCTCCTACAATGAGCAGTTCTTC

v_gene: TRBV5-1
d_gene: TRBD2
j_gene: TRBJ2-5
abundance: NA
len: 17
CDR3aa: CASSPGLAGATQETQYF
CDR3nt: TGCGCCAGCAGCCCCGGACTAGCGGGGGCGACACAAGAGACCCAGTACTTC

v_gene: TRBV9
d_gene: NA
j_gene: TRBJ2-2
abundance: NA
len: 14
CDR3aa: CASSVGPASGELFF
CDR3nt: TGTGCCAGCAGTGTAGGCCCAGCTTCCGGGGAGCTGTTTTTT

v_gene: TRBV5-1
d_gene: NA
j_gene: TRBJ2-7
abundance: NA
len: 16
CDR3aa: CASSLVTGKGYYEQYF
CDR3nt: TGCGCCAGCAGCTTAGTAACAGGGAAGGGGTACTACGAGCAGTACTTC

v_gene: TRBV27
d_gene: NA
j_gene: TRBJ2-7
abundance: few
len: 16
CDR3aa: CASSPGVQADSYEQYF
CDR3nt: TGTGCCAGCAGCCCCGGGGTACAGGCGGACTCCTACGAGCAGTACTTC

v_gene: TRBV5-1
d_gene: TRBD1
j_gene: TRBJ2-6
abundance: few
len: 18
CDR3aa: CASSWGPLTGAGANVLTF
CDR3nt: TGCGCCAGCAGCTGGGGTCCTCTCACAGGGGCTGGGGCCAACGTCCTGACTTTC

v_gene: TRBV9
d_gene: TRBD1
j_gene: TRBJ1-5
abundance: NA
len: 15
CDR3aa: CASSPGTAENQPQHF
CDR3nt: TGTGCCAGCAGCCCTGGGACAGCGGAAAATCAGCCCCAGCATTTT

v_gene: TRBV7-3
d_gene: NA
j_gene: TRBJ1-1
abundance: NA
len: 13
CDR3aa: CASSLREETEAFF
CDR3nt: TGTGCCAGCAGCTTAAGAGAGGAGACTGAAGCTTTCTTT

v_gene: TRBV21-1
d_gene: NA
j_gene: TRBJ2-5
abundance: many
len: 14
CDR3aa: CASSWDTNKETQYF
CDR3nt: TGTGCCAGCAGTTGGGACACCAACAAAGAGACCCAGTACTTC